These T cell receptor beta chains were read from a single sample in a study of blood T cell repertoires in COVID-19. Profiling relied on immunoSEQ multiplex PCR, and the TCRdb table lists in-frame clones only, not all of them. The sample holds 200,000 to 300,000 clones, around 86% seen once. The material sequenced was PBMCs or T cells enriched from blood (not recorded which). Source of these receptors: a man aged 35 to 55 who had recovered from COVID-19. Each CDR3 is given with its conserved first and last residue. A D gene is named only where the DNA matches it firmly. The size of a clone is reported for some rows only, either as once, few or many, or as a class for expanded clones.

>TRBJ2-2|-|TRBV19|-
CASSIRVGGELFF
TGTGCCAGTAGTATCAGGGTAGGCGGGGAGCTGTTTTTT
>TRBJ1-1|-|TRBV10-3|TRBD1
CAISRTGVETEAFF
TGTGCCATCAGCCGGACAGGGGTAGAGACTGAAGCTTTCTTT
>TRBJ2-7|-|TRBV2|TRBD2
CASSEPAAGGRGEQYF
TGTGCCAGCAGTGAACCGGCGGCGGGAGGTAGGGGCGAGCAGTACTTC
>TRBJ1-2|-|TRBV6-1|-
CASSPRQTNYGYTF
TGTGCCAGCAGTCCTCGACAGACAAACTATGGCTACACCTTC
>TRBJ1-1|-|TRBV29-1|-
CSVRYRGLNTEAFF
TGCAGCGTCCGTTATAGGGGCTTAAACACTGAAGCTTTCTTT
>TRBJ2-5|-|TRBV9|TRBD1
CASSEIGGLETQYF
TGTGCCAGCAGCGAGATAGGGGGCTTAGAGACCCAGTACTTC
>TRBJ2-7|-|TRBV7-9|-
CASSSGTSAREQYF
TGTGCCAGCAGTTCCGGGACATCAGCGAGGGAGCAGTACTTC
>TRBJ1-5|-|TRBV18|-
CASCAGRDQPQHF
TGTGCCAGCTGTGCGGGTCGTGATCAGCCCCAGCATTTT
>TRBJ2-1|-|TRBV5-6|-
CASTPQGSYNEQFF
TGTGCCAGCACCCCGCAGGGCTCCTACAATGAGCAGTTCTTC
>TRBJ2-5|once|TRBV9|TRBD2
CASRHTGTSRNVTQYF
TGTGCCAGCAGACATACCGGGACTAGTAGGAATGTGACCCAGTACTTC
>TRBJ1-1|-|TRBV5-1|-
CASSLDAGENTEAFF
TGCGCCAGCAGCTTGGATGCAGGGGAGAACACTGAAGCTTTCTTT
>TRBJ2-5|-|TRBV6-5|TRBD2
CASSYSPSGGQETQYF
TGTGCCAGCAGTTACTCCCCTAGCGGGGGCCAAGAGACCCAGTACTTC
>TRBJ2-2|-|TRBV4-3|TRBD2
CASSLQRGDTGELFF
TGCGCCAGCAGCCTGCAGCGGGGGGATACCGGGGAGCTGTTTTTT
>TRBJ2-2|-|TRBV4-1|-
CASRRGTVTGELFF
TGCGCCAGCAGACGCGGGACCGTCACCGGGGAGCTGTTTTTT
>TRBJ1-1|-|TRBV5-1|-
CASSSEGRMNTEAFF
TGCGCCAGCAGCTCGGAGGGCAGAATGAACACTGAAGCTTTCTTT
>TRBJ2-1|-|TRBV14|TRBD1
CASSQRTGASYNEQFF
TGTGCCAGCAGCCAAAGAACAGGGGCGTCCTACAATGAGCAGTTCTTC
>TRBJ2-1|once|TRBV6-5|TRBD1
CAKAGQGLHEQFF
TGTGCTAAGGCGGGACAGGGTTTGCATGAGCAGTTCTTC
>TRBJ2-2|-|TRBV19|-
CASRPVGGNTGELFF
TGTGCCAGCAGGCCGGTGGGGGGGAACACCGGGGAGCTGTTTTTT
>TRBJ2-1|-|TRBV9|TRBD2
CASSVVGGSPGVEQFF
TGTGCCAGCAGCGTAGTGGGCGGGAGCCCTGGGGTTGAGCAGTTCTTC
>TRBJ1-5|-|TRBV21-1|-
CASSKPGPISGYRNQPQHF
TGTGCCAGCAGCAAGCCAGGCCCCATATCGGGGTATCGCAATCAGCCCCAGCATTTT
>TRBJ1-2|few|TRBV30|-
CAWARGGEYGYTF
TGTGCCTGGGCCCGCGGGGGAGAATATGGCTACACCTTC
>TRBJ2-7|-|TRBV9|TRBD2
CASSVATAGAYEQYF
TGTGCCAGCAGCGTAGCAACAGCGGGAGCCTACGAGCAGTACTTC
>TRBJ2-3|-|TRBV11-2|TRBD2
CASSLNAGGVGDTQYF
TGTGCCAGCAGCTTAAACGCGGGAGGTGTTGGAGATACGCAGTATTTT
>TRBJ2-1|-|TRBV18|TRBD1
CASSPKGQAGKGEQFF
TGTGCCAGCTCACCAAAGGGACAGGCTGGGAAAGGTGAGCAGTTCTTC
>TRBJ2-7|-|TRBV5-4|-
CASSRGGRQGEQYF
TGTGCCAGCAGCCGTGGGGGGAGGCAGGGCGAGCAGTACTTC
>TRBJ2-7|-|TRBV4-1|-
CASSRTGSSYEQYF
TGCGCCAGCAGCCGAACAGGGAGCTCCTACGAGCAGTACTTC
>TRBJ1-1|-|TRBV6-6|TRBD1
CASSYPWGQGGTEAFF
TGTGCCAGCAGTTACCCCTGGGGACAGGGGGGTACTGAAGCTTTCTTT
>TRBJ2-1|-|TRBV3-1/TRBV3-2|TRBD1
CASSQDVGTGFINEQFF
TGTGCCAGCAGCCAAGACGTGGGGACAGGGTTTATCAATGAGCAGTTCTTC
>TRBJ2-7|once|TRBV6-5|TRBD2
CASSYLRTSGSYEQYF
TGTGCCAGCAGTTACCTACGAACTAGCGGTTCCTACGAGCAGTACTTC
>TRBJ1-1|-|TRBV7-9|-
CASSLTGMNTEAFF
TGTGCCAGCAGCTTAACAGGCATGAACACTGAAGCTTTCTTT
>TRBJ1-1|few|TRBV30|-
CACKPGTLNTEAFF
TGTGCCTGTAAACCAGGAACTCTGAACACTGAAGCTTTCTTT
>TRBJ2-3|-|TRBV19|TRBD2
CASRGLAESTDTQYF
TGTGCCAGTAGGGGACTAGCGGAGAGCACAGATACGCAGTATTTT
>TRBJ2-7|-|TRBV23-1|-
CASSLPFPSSYEQYF
TGCGCCAGCAGTCTTCCTTTCCCTAGCTCCTACGAGCAGTACTTC
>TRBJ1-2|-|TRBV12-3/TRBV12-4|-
CASSLTQLNGYTF
TGTGCCAGCAGTTTGACACAGCTCAATGGCTACACCTTC
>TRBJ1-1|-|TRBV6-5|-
CASSYSSAGASTEAFF
TGTGCCAGCAGTTACTCGTCGGCAGGGGCGAGTACTGAAGCTTTCTTT
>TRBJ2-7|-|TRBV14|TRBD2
CASSQDRVSGRPPYEQYF
TGTGCCAGCAGCCAAGATCGGGTTAGCGGGAGGCCACCCTACGAGCAGTACTTC
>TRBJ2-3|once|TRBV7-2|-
CASSLGSGGTDTQYF
TGTGCCAGCAGCTTAGGTAGCGGCGGCACAGATACGCAGTATTTT
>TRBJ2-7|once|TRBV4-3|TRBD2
CASSQDRVQRGGWGEQYF
TGCGCCAGCAGCCAAGATCGGGTGCAGCGGGGGGGCTGGGGCGAGCAGTACTTC